This TCR beta chain was captured in a study of blood T cell repertoires in COVID-19. Overall study context: The analysed material was cDNA or gDNA that came from T cells, B-cell-depleted T cells, or PBMCs.

Per the germline V gene, CDR1 is SGHVS and CDR2 is FQNEAQ. CDR3 length: 15 residues. Trimming took off 0 bases at V and 9 bases at J, with 15 bases between the two ends. Profiling relied on immunoSEQ multiplex PCR, and the TCRdb table lists in-frame clones only, not all of them. This table holds about 130,000 clones, around 74% found once. Seattle cases were enrolled at active infection and followed longitudinally. The rearrangement links TRBV7-8 to TRBJ2-1; D unresolved. The sequence was collected from a man older than 75 with COVID-19, enrolled during active disease. Sequencing was carried out using peripheral blood. The CDR3, as DNA: TGTGCCAGCAGCTTAGCTCGCGGTCTCGGTGTTGAGCAGTTCTTC. It translates to CASSLARGLGVEQFF.